This passage covers 25 T cell receptor beta chains from one sample sequenced in a study of T cell changes during pregnancy in multiple sclerosis. The data were produced by immunoSEQ multiplex PCR, yet TCRdb's version contains in-frame clones alone and is incomplete. The sample lists some 63,000 clones; around 90% were seen once. The starting material was peripheral blood, obtained before pregnancy. These TCRs come from a female donor with multiple sclerosis, enrolled in a pregnancy study.

This chain joins TRBV5-1 and TRBJ1-3; the D gene is possibly TRBD1 (6 bases). With 0 bases removed from V and 4 bases from J, the gap between germline ends came to 11 bases. Germline V gene lookup returns CDR1 SGHRS and CDR2 YFSETQ. The CDR3 length is 15 residues. In nucleotides, the CDR3 is TGCGCCAGCAGCTTGGCTGCAGGGGTAGGAAACACCATATATTTT. Encoded protein: CASSLAAGVGNTIYF.

The chain couples TRBV7-3 to TRBJ2-1; D gene unclear. This CDR3 is built from 12 residues. The V gene lost 1 base and the J gene lost 7 bases, with 5 bases spanning the gap. Germline CDR1 SGHTA, CDR2 FQGTGA. The CDR3 DNA follows: TGTGCCAGCAGCTTAAACGGTAATGAGCAGTTCTTC. Translating it yields CASSLNGNEQFF.

The rearrangement joins TRBV6-5 to TRBJ1-1; D gene uncertain. The CDR3 contains 11 residues. V was cut by 7 bases and J by 7 bases, with 10 bases left in between. Germline V gene data show CDR1 as MNHEY and CDR2 as SVGAGI. The CDR3 nucleotides read TGTGCCAGCAATCGGGGATTTGAAGCTTTCTTT. It translates to CASNRGFEAFF.

The CDR3 here is CASSPGLPVYEQYF. DNA for the CDR3: TGTGCCAGCAGCCCTGGACTGCCTGTCTACGAGCAGTACTTC. This rearrangement joins TRBV6-5 to TRBJ2-7; TRBD2 is a possible D gene (5 bases). V gave up 6 bases and J gave up 3 bases, with 15 bases separating them. The germline CDR1 and CDR2 sequences are MNHEY and SVGAGI. The CDR3 totals 14 residues.

The V and J genes are TRBV11-1 and TRBJ2-7; 9 nucleotides align to TRBD1. The CDR3 spans 19 residues. CDR1 SGHAT and CDR2 FQDESV come from the germline V gene (reference sequence). V lost 1 base, J lost 1 base, and 14 bases stayed unmatched. The CDR3, as DNA: TGTGCCAGCAGCTTAGTCGGACAGGGGACCATTAAAACTTCCTACGAGCAGTACTTC. It yields the protein CASSLVGQGTIKTSYEQYF.

The V call is TRBV6-1, the J call TRBJ1-6; 8 positions match TRBD1. The germline V gene has CDR1 MNHNS and CDR2 SASEGT. The CDR3 sequence is 15 residues long. Unmatched junction bases numbered 5, after V lost 8 bases and J lost 2 bases. The chain's CDR3 is CASQEQGAYNSPLHF. The CDR3 nucleotides are TGTGCCAGCCAAGAACAGGGGGCCTATAATTCACCCCTCCACTTT.

Only a few counts were recorded for this clone. The chain employs TRBV23-1 and TRBJ1-5; TRBD1 is a possible D gene (6 bases). TRBV23-1 is an open reading frame, and its role is uncertain. The CDR3 extends over 15 amino acids. Trimming took 0 bases from V and 9 from J, leaving 15 bases between them. The CDR3 DNA reads as TGCGCCAGCAGTCAATCGAGGGGGGGCCAATGGCCCCAGCATTTT. This sequence encodes CASSQSRGGQWPQHF.

The chain has TRBV18 and TRBJ1-2; D is ambiguous. CDR3 length: 14 residues. V shed 6 bases and J shed 4 bases, with 15 bases lying between them. Germline CDR1 reads KGHSH; CDR2 reads LQKENI. The CDR3 DNA reads TGTGCCAGCTCGTCGACGCGGGGAACCTATGGCTACACCTTC. Protein product: CASSSTRGTYGYTF.

The V and J genes are TRBV15 and TRBJ1-4; the D gene is possibly TRBD1 (5 bases). Trimming stripped 4 bases from V and 4 bases from J, with 13 bases between. CDR1 is LNHNV and CDR2 is YYDKDF in the germline V gene (reference sequence). The CDR3 runs to 15 residues. The CDR3 here is CATSIGGGRNEKLFF. The CDR3, as DNA: TGTGCCACCAGCATTGGGGGGGGTCGTAATGAAAAACTGTTTTTT.

The rearrangement uses TRBV25-1 and TRBJ1-2; no definite D call. CDR3 size: 15 residues. In germline, CDR1 is MGHDK, CDR2 SYGVNS. Between the trimmed V and J ends, which lost 2 bases and 5 bases, there was a span of 15 bases. In DNA, the CDR3 is TGTGCCAGCAGTGAACATTCAGGTTCATATTATGGCTACACCTTC. It codes for CASSEHSGSYYGYTF.

The table lists this clone with a count of one. The chain recombines TRBV4-3 with TRBJ2-5, with unresolved D. The CDR3 covers 13 residues. From germline, CDR1 is LGHNA and CDR2 YSLEER. V was pared by 2 bases and J by 4 bases, with 8 bases between. CDR3 amino acids: CASSQYSTETQYF. In DNA, the CDR3 is TGCGCCAGCAGCCAATATAGCACAGAGACCCAGTACTTC.

The chain couples TRBV9 to TRBJ1-1; 10 bases fit TRBD1. The V and J ends lost 0 bases and 5 bases, in that order; junction bases with no gene match: 10. CDR1 is SGDLS and CDR2 is YYNGEE in the germline V gene. CDR3 size: 17 residues. The CDR3 bases are TGTGCCAGCAGCGTAGAAGGACAGGGGGGACGAGGGACTGAAGCTTTCTTT. This sequence encodes CASSVEGQGGRGTEAFF.

The chain joins TRBV6-5 to TRBJ2-1, with D tentatively TRBD1 (6 bases). V was shortened by 0 bases and J by 2 bases, with 11 bases between the two germline ends. Germline CDR1 reads MNHEY; CDR2 reads SVGAGI. The CDR3 consists of 16 residues. The CDR3 sequence is CASSYSWGRAYNEQFF. The CDR3, as DNA: TGTGCCAGCAGTTACTCTTGGGGGCGCGCCTACAATGAGCAGTTCTTC.

The chain is built from TRBV5-1 and TRBJ1-1; 7 bases agree with TRBD1. This CDR3 has 17 amino acids. Unmatched junction bases numbered 14, after V lost 6 bases and J lost 0 bases. In germline, CDR1 is SGHRS, CDR2 YFSETQ. The CDR3 region has the DNA TGCGCCAGCACAAGAGAGCACGGGACAGCCATGAACACTGAAGCTTTCTTT. Translation: CASTREHGTAMNTEAFF.

The chain recombines TRBV19 with TRBJ1-6, with 9 bases that match TRBD1. The CDR3 has 15 residues. CDR1 and CDR2 from the germline V gene are LNHDA and SQIVND (reference sequence). V shed 10 bases, J shed 10 bases, and the junction held 14 bases outside the gene matches. The CDR3 sequence: CATVAGDRVNSPLHF. The CDR3 coding sequence is TGTGCCACCGTCGCTGGGGACAGGGTTAACTCACCCCTCCACTTT.

The gene calls are TRBV15 and TRBJ2-7, with D perhaps TRBD2 (5 bases). Germline V gene data show CDR1 as LNHNV and CDR2 as YYDKDF (reference sequence). The CDR3 consists of 14 residues. Trimming pared 0 bases from V and 3 bases from J, leaving 9 bases between. The CDR3, as DNA: TGTGCCACCAGCAGAGAGGTTGAGGGCTACGAGCAGTACTTC. Encoded protein: CATSREVEGYEQYF.

J is TRBJ2-1 and V is TRBV11-3; 9 nucleotides line up with TRBD1. Germline assignment: CDR1 SGHNT and CDR2 YENEEA. The CDR3 contains 17 residues. Trimming at V came to 5 bases and at J to 8 bases, leaving 16 bases not matched to a gene. The chain's CDR3 is CASSHRDRARGSDEQFF. The CDR3 region has the DNA TGTGCCAGCAGCCACCGGGACAGGGCTAGGGGCTCGGATGAGCAGTTCTTC.

The rearrangement joins TRBV4-1 to TRBJ1-1; no definite D call. This CDR3 comprises 14 residues. Trimming removed 1 base at V and 1 base at J, with 7 bases between. CDR1 and CDR2 (germline): MGHRA, YSYEKL. The CDR3 DNA reads TGCGCCAGCAGCCAAGTATCAGGGAACACTGAAGCTTTCTTT. Its protein is CASSQVSGNTEAFF.

This rearrangement joins TRBV5-6 to TRBJ2-3, with 7 bases lining up with TRBD2. The CDR3 runs to 16 residues. The trim removed 2 bases at V and 1 base at J, leaving 7 bases unmatched. Germline-derived CDR1 and CDR2 are SGHDT and YYEEEE. This chain's CDR3 is CASSFTSEFGTDTQYF. CDR3 bases: TGTGCCAGCAGCTTTACTAGCGAGTTCGGCACAGATACGCAGTATTTT.

The CDR3 region has the DNA TGTGCCAGCAGTCCAATTGGCCCCGACAGACATGGCTACACCTTC. Protein: CASSPIGPDRHGYTF. The V gene is TRBV5-8, the J gene TRBJ1-2; D possibly corresponds to TRBD1 (5 bases). Germline V gene lookup returns CDR1 SGHTS and CDR2 YDEGEE. The CDR3 is 15 amino acids. Trimming removed 5 bases from V and 6 bases from J, with 20 bases in between.

The genes are TRBV7-3 and TRBJ1-2, with TRBD1 as a possible D gene (5 bases). The V end lost 5 bases, the J end lost 4 bases, and 14 bases lay between the germline ends. This CDR3 region has 14 residues. Germline lookup yields CDR1 SGHTA and CDR2 FQGTGA. The CDR3 spells CASSPGGEGYGYTF. In DNA form, the CDR3 reads TGTGCCAGCAGCCCCGGGGGGGAAGGCTATGGCTACACCTTC.

CDR3 sequence: CASDRDSVTGELFF. The CDR3 bases are TGTGCCAGCGACCGGGACAGTGTGACCGGGGAGCTGTTTTTT. This rearrangement joins TRBV9 to TRBJ2-2, with 7 bases identical to TRBD1. CDR3 length: 14 residues. J lost 5 bases, V lost 7 bases, and 8 bases had no gene match. Germline-derived CDR1 and CDR2 are SGDLS and YYNGEE.

The J gene is TRBJ2-2, the V gene TRBV6-1; 10 bases align to TRBD1. The CDR3 sequence is 15 residues long. CDR1 MNHNS and CDR2 SASEGT come from the germline V gene. The junction had 7 bases not matched to a gene; V was cut back by 8 bases and J by 4 bases. For the CDR3, the DNA is TGTGCCAGCGGCCGGGACAGGGGTATCACCGGGGAGCTGTTTTTT. Its translation is CASGRDRGITGELFF.

The chain joins TRBV4-3 to TRBJ2-7; TRBD1 matches at 9 bases. V lost 8 bases and J lost 6; bases outside the gene matches: 8. The CDR3 sequence is 13 residues long. Germline CDR1 LGHNA, CDR2 YSLEER. The CDR3 is CASARGQGTEQYF. The DNA of the CDR3 is TGCGCCAGCGCAAGAGGACAGGGGACCGAGCAGTACTTC.

The rearrangement links TRBV18 to TRBJ2-1, with a weak D call TRBD1 (5 bases). The V end lost 1 base, the J end lost 8 bases, and 9 bases lay between the germline ends. Germline loops: CDR1 KGHSH, CDR2 LQKENI. The CDR3 is 13 residues long. For the CDR3, the DNA is TGTGCCAGCTCACCACAGGGGTTCGATGAGCAGTTCTTC. Encoded protein: CASSPQGFDEQFF.